The rows below give T cell receptor beta chains drawn from one sample of a study of CD8 T cells in ankylosing spondylitis. TCRdb itself ran the 5' RACE reads through MiXCR, one entry per CDR3 protein. Of approximately 150,000 distinct CDR3 sequences listed, approximately 9.9% were seen once; the top ten hold about 16%. Sample: blood, either unsorted or a sorted T cell fraction (not recorded which). The receptors shown here come from a female donor with ankylosing spondylitis or in good health (not recorded which). Each CDR3 is given with its conserved first and last residue. D genes are given only for firm matches. Some rows have no size entry. The others give once, few or many, or a class for an expanded clone.

TRBJ2-1 TRBV6-2/TRBV6-3 15 few . TGTGCCAGCAGTTACCCCCGGGGCCGATACAATGAGCAGTTCTTC CASSYPRGRYNEQFF
TRBJ2-1 TRBV4-1 11 few . TGCGCCAGCAGCCATGCGGGAGAGCAGTTCTTC CASSHAGEQFF
TRBJ2-7 TRBV4-3 16 . . TGCGCCAGCAGCCAGGAGTTTTGGGGGAGTAGGGACGAGCAGTACTTC CASSQEFWGSRDEQYF
TRBJ1-1 TRBV4-3 14 many . TGCGCCAGCAGCCAAGATGGGACTTTTTCTGAAGCTTTCTTT CASSQDGTFSEAFF
TRBJ2-5 TRBV7-9 14 . TRBD2 TGTGCCAGCAGCCAGGCTCTAGCGGAAGAGACCCAGTACTTC CASSQALAEETQYF
TRBJ1-3 TRBV9 16 many TRBD1 TGTGCCAGCAGCGAGTCAGGACAGGGGTTCTCAAACACCATATATTTT CASSESGQGFSNTIYF
TRBJ2-5 TRBV6-5 15 . TRBD1 TGTGCCAGCAGTTACCAGGGACAGGGGATAGAGACCCAGTACTTC CASSYQGQGIETQYF
TRBJ2-4 TRBV5-6 17 many . TGTGCCAGCAGCTTGGTGAGGGCGGGGTTAGCCAAAAACATTCAGTACTTC CASSLVRAGLAKNIQYF
TRBJ2-1 TRBV7-9 12 many . TGTGCCAGCAGTCCCCTGGGCAATGAGCAGTTCTTC CASSPLGNEQFF
TRBJ2-1 TRBV7-9 12 many . TGTGCCAGCAGGTTTCCTTTTGGTGAGCAGTTCTTC CASRFPFGEQFF
TRBJ2-1 TRBV4-3 16 . TRBD2 TGCGCCAGCAGCCAAGAAGCCAGCGGGAGTAACGGTGAGCAGTTCTTC CASSQEASGSNGEQFF
TRBJ2-7 TRBV5-5 13 once . TGTGCCATGAGCGGTGGGCTTCCCTACGAGCAGTACTTC CAMSGGLPYEQYF
TRBJ2-5 TRBV27 16 few TRBD1 TGTGCCAGCAGTTTACTAGACAGGGGGCAGAGGGAGACCCAGTACTTC CASSLLDRGQRETQYF
TRBJ2-4 TRBV4-3 15 few . TGCGCCAGCAGCCAAGTGGTCGACATATTAAACATTCAGTACTTC CASSQVVDILNIQYF
TRBJ2-7 TRBV28 17 few . TGTGCCAGCAGTTTTAGCTACGAGGGGACTGAGACCTACGAGCAGTACTTC CASSFSYEGTETYEQYF
TRBJ2-5 TRBV9 15 few . TGTGCCAGCAGCGTAGCTAACGGGGCCCAAGAGACCCAGTACTTC CASSVANGAQETQYF
TRBJ1-1 TRBV10-3 11 . . TGTGCCGTCAGGAAAGGGCATGAAGCTTTCTTT CAVRKGHEAFF
TRBJ1-2 TRBV7-9 14 . . TGTGCCAGCAGCTTAGGGTGGGGCGAGGATGGCTACACCTTC CASSLGWGEDGYTF
TRBJ2-2 TRBV7-9 13 few . TGTGCCAGCTTGATCGGCGGGGACTGGGAGCTGTTTTTT CASLIGGDWELFF
TRBJ2-1 TRBV12-3/TRBV12-4 15 many . TGTGCCAGCAGCCCGGGACTCTTTTCCTACAATGAGCAGTTCTTC CASSPGLFSYNEQFF
TRBJ2-5 TRBV4-1 16 . . TGCGCCAGCAGCCAAGACGCAGGGGCTTATGGGGAGACCCAGTACTTC CASSQDAGAYGETQYF
TRBJ1-5 TRBV3-1 15 many . TGTGCCAGCAGCCAAGACTCAGGGAGGAATCAGCCCCAGCATTTT CASSQDSGRNQPQHF
TRBJ1-2 TRBV5-1 12 . . TGCGCCAGCAGCCCGCAGGGGTATGGCTACACCTTC CASSPQGYGYTF